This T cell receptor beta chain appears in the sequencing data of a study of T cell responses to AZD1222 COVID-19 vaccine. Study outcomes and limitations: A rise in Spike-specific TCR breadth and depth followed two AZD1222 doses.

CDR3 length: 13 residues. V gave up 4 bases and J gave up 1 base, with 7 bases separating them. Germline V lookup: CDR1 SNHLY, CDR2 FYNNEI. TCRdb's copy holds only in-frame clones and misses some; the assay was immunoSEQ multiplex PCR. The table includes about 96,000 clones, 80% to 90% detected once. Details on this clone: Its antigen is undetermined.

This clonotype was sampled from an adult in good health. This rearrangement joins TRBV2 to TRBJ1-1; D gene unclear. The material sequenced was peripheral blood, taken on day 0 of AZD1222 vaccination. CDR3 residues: CASSVTQNTEAFF. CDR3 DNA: TGTGCCAGCAGTGTCACACAGAACACTGAAGCTTTCTTT. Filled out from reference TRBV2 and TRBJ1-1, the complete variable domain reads EPEVTQTPSHQVTQMGQEVILRCVPISNHLYFYWYRQILGQKVEFLVSFYNNEISEKSEIFDDQFSVERPDGSNFTLKIRSTKLEDSAMYFCASSVTQNTEAFFGQGTRLTVV.